This TCR beta chain was identified during a study of blood T cell repertoires in COVID-19. Assay used: immunoSEQ multiplex PCR; TCRdb lists only in-frame clones, some missing. The repertoire holds 65,000 to 95,000 clones, with about 90% as singletons. The length of the CDR3 is 15 residues. The germline V gene has CDR1 LNHDA and CDR2 SQIVND (reference sequence). This clone was picked up one time. At one end, the junction sequence differs from germline, possibly due to a read error. The rearrangement links TRBV19 to TRBJ1-6; TRBD1 agrees at 9 bases. The source of this sequence is a man aged 50 to 59 with active COVID-19. Material for sequencing was peripheral blood. The CDR3: CASSIDGQGNSPLHF. In DNA form, the CDR3 reads TGTGCCAGTAGCATAGATGGACAGGGGAATTCACCCCTCCACTTT.